This TCR beta chain was recovered during a study of vaccination effects on CD4 cells after COVID-19. On the study more broadly: Two-dose BNT162b2 or mRNA-1273 vaccination was given to participants. Study observations and caveats: Post-vaccine spike-reactive clones in convalescents were mainly new vaccine-induced clones. Both infection-induced and vaccine-induced clones contracted markedly at late post-vaccination timepoints.

As regards this clone: Its target is unknown.

Profiled with immunoSEQ multiplex PCR; TCRdb holds only in-frame clones, not every one. Of more than 15,000 clones listed, roughly 74% were seen once; the top ten hold over 15%. Trimming stripped 6 bases from V and 2 bases from J, with 24 bases between. CDR1 KGHSH and CDR2 LQKENI come from the germline V gene. The CDR3 loop spans 18 amino acids. Under the ViraFEST assay, PBMC were stimulated with viral peptide pools so that antigen-specific CD4+ T cells expanded. Sequencing was performed afterwards. Once cultured for 9 to 11 days, the cells underwent separation to obtain CD4+ T cells. The person's infection with SARS-CoV-2, confirmed by PCR, took place between March and December 2020. On day 3 and again on day 7, half the medium was replaced with IL-2 medium.

Specimen: CD4+ T cells from PBMCs cultured with SARS-CoV-2 spike peptides, collected before COVID-19 vaccination. The chain combines TRBV18 with TRBJ2-3, with D tentatively TRBD1 (6 bases). This sequence was found in a human donor who had a prior SARS-CoV-2 infection. The CDR3 protein is CASSLTGTRGTHTDTQYF. In nucleotides, the CDR3 is TGTGCCAGCTCCCTTACCGGGACAAGGGGTACCCACACAGATACGCAGTATTTT.